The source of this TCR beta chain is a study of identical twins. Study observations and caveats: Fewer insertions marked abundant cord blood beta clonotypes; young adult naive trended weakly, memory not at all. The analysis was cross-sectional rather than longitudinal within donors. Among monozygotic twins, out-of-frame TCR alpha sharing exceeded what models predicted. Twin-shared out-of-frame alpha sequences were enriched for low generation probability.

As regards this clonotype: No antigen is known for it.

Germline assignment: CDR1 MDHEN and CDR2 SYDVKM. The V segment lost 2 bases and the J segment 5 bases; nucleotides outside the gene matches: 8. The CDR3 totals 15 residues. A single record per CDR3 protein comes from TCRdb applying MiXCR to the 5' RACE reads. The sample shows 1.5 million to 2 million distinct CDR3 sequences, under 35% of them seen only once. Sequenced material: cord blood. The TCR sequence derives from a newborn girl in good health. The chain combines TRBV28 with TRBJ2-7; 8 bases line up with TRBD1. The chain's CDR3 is CASSLPLDRDDEQYF. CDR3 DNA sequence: TGTGCCAGCAGTTTACCTCTGGACAGGGATGACGAGCAGTACTTC. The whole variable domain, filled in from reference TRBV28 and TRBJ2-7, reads DVKVTQSSRYLVKRTGEKVFLECVQDMDHENMFWYRQDPGLGLRLIYFSYDVKMKEKGDIPEGYSVSREKKERFSLILESASTNQTSMYLCASSLPLDRDDEQYFGPGTRLTVT.